The 29 T cell receptor beta chains presented below share a single source sample, sequenced in a study of regulatory T cells in long-lasting Graves disease. Time point in this sample: persistent/refractory GD, antithyroid drugs over 5 years with positive TRAb. PBMC RNA was the source of the TCR library. With iRepertoire HTBI primers and Arm-PCR of CDR3 regions, TCR beta libraries were built. TCRdb processed the multiplex PCR reads anew with MiXCR; each CDR3 protein has one entry. Among roughly 360,000 distinct CDR3 sequences listed, less than 30% were seen once. Sequenced material: peripheral blood mononuclear cells (PBMCs), taken when the disease was refractory, from a patient treated with antithyroid drugs. Receptors originate from a woman in her thirties or forties with Graves disease.

The rearrangement uses TRBV20-1 and TRBJ1-5, with D unclear. Germline V lookup: CDR1 DFQATT, CDR2 SNEGSKA (reference sequence). The CDR3 length is 15 residues. Trimming left V 3 bases short and J 4 bases short, with 16 bases between. The CDR3: CSARVSGVGNQPQHF. For the CDR3, the DNA is TGCAGTGCTAGGGTATCGGGAGTGGGAAATCAGCCCCAGCATTTT.

This clonotype was seen many times. The chain carries TRBV28 and TRBJ2-2; 8 bases are shared with TRBD2. V lost 4 bases to trimming and J lost 6 bases; unmatched junction nucleotides: 4. The CDR3 has 14 residues. Germline assignment: CDR1 MDHEN and CDR2 SYDVKM. The CDR3 DNA reads as TGTGCCAGCAGTTACAGCGGGAGTTCCGGGGAGCTGTTTTTT. Translating gives CASSYSGSSGELFF.

The chain is built from TRBV20-1 and TRBJ2-7; maybe TRBD2 (5 bases). Germline CDR1 reads DFQATT; CDR2 reads SNEGSKA (reference sequence). Trimming pared 3 bases from V and 3 bases from J, leaving 18 bases between. This CDR3 has 15 residues. The CDR3 DNA reads TGCAGTGCTAGCGACCAAGGCGGGCCCTACTACGAGCAGTACTTC. It translates to CSASDQGGPYYEQYF.

In its sample, this clonotype was seen a few times. The gene calls are TRBV30 and TRBJ1-1; D gene uncertain. Germline-derived CDR1 and CDR2 are GTSNPN and SVGIG (reference sequence). The CDR3 is 11 amino acids. V was shortened by 2 bases and J by 4 bases, with 5 bases between the two germline ends. The CDR3 loop is CAWSWGTEAFF. CDR3 bases: TGTGCCTGGAGTTGGGGCACTGAAGCTTTCTTT.

The chain carries TRBV27 and TRBJ2-7; D unresolved. Trimming removed 5 bases at V and 6 bases at J, with 17 bases between. Germline V CDR1 and CDR2: MNHEY, SMNVEV (reference sequence). The CDR3 covers 14 residues. The CDR3 loop is CASSLREGGCEQYF. CDR3 coding DNA: TGTGCCAGCAGTCTAAGGGAAGGCGGCTGCGAGCAGTACTTC.

This clonotype was seen many times. V usage is TRBV25-1 and J usage is TRBJ2-2; 7 nucleotides align to TRBD1. Germline loops: CDR1 MGHDK, CDR2 SYGVNS. This CDR3 contains 17 residues. The J segment lost 4 bases and the V segment lost 2 bases, leaving 10 bases of the junction unmatched. This CDR3 is CASSEPRDRRFTGELFF. The DNA for the CDR3 is TGTGCCAGCAGTGAACCCCGGGACAGACGATTCACCGGGGAGCTGTTTTTT.

In regard to this clonotype: A read error is the likely source, as a far larger clone sits one nucleotide away. This chain connects TRBV7-2 to TRBJ2-7, with D possibly being TRBD1 or TRBD2 (5 bases each). The V gene's germline CDR1 is SGHTA and CDR2 FQGNSA. The CDR3 is 12 amino acids. This CDR3 is CASSLAYGDEYF. DNA for the CDR3: TGTGCCAGCAGTTTAGCGTACGGGGACGAGTACTTC.

This clonotype was detected once. The junction differs from germline at one of its ends, possibly a read error. The chain has TRBV2 and TRBJ2-3, with TRBD1 as a possible D gene (6 bases). The CDR3 is 14 residues long. Looked up from germline, CDR1 is SNHLY and CDR2 is FYNNEI. CDR3 residues: CAGSEGGVMDTQYF. The CDR3 bases are TGTGCCGGCAGTGAAGGGGGAGTCATGGATACGCAGTATTTT. The whole variable domain, remainder taken from reference TRBV2 and TRBJ2-3, is EPEVTQTPSHQVTQMGQEVILRCVPISNHLYFYWYRQILGQKVEFLVSFYNNEISEKSEIFDDQFSVERPDGSNFTLKIRSTKLEDSAMYFCAGSEGGVMDTQYFGPGTRLTVL.

This clonotype came up many times. The V gene is TRBV11-2, the J gene TRBJ2-5, with TRBD2 as a possible D gene (5 bases). V lost 4 bases to trimming and J lost 4 bases, with 13 bases between them. CDR1 is SGHAT, CDR2 FQNNGV, per germline. The CDR3 sequence is 14 residues long. The CDR3 is CASSSGVLGETQYF. The DNA of the CDR3 is TGTGCCAGCAGCTCCGGGGTTCTAGGAGAGACCCAGTACTTC. Full variable domain (remainder filled in from reference TRBV11-2 and TRBJ2-5): EAGVAQSPRYKIIEKRQSVAFWCNPISGHATLYWYQQILGQGPKLLIQFQNNGVVDDSQLPKDRFSAERLKGVDSTLKIQPAKLEDSAVYLCASSSGVLGETQYFGPGTRLLVL.

The CDR3 nucleotides read TGTGCCACCAGTGATTTAACCAGGGGGAACACCGGGGAGCTGTTTTTT. It yields the protein CATSDLTRGNTGELFF. V gene TRBV24-1 combines with J gene TRBJ2-2, with D maybe TRBD1 (6 bases). Germline V lookup: CDR1 KGHDR, CDR2 SFDVKD. Between the trimmed V and J ends, which lost 1 base and 1 base, there was a span of 9 bases. The CDR3 is 16 residues long.

This clonotype was observed many times. The chain has TRBV2 and TRBJ2-2; the match to TRBD2 covers 7 bases. Germline CDR1 and CDR2: SNHLY and FYNNEI. This CDR3 spans 16 amino acids. Germline trimming cut 7 bases from V and 7 bases from J; bases unmatched to any gene: 15. CDR3 coding DNA: TGTGCCAGCACTCATTGGCGTGGGGGGGAACTCGGGGAGCTGTTTTTT. Its translation is CASTHWRGGELGELFF.

J is TRBJ1-3 and V is TRBV6-1, with a tentative D call TRBD1 (5 bases). The CDR3 totals 14 residues. V was pared by 7 bases and J by 0 bases, with 10 bases between. Per the germline V gene, CDR1 is MNHNS and CDR2 is SASEGT. The CDR3 region is CASTRGSSGNTIYF. In DNA, the CDR3 is TGTGCCAGCACCCGGGGGTCCTCTGGAAACACCATATATTTT.

The sample holds a few counts of this clonotype. The chain carries TRBV6-1 and TRBJ1-5; maybe TRBD1 (6 bases). Trimming stripped 5 bases from V and 6 bases from J, with 20 bases between. Germline V lookup: CDR1 MNHNS, CDR2 SASEGT. The CDR3 consists of 16 residues. As DNA, the CDR3 is TGTGCCAGCAGTCTTGCCCCCAGGGGACGGGGTCAGCCCCAGCATTTT. This encodes CASSLAPRGRGQPQHF.

The V and J genes are TRBV27 and TRBJ2-2; D may be TRBD2 (5 bases). Trimming left V 6 bases short and J 4 bases short, with 15 bases between. The CDR3 is 15 amino acids. Germline lookup yields CDR1 MNHEY and CDR2 SMNVEV (reference sequence). CDR3 nucleotides: TGTGCCAGCAGGACACTAGGAGGAAGCACCGGGGAGCTGTTTTTT. This gives the protein CASRTLGGSTGELFF.

The table lists this clonotype with a few counts. The chain joins TRBV6-1 to TRBJ1-1; the D is unclear. The CDR3 is 14 amino acids. V shed 5 bases and J shed 5 bases, with 15 bases lying between them. CDR1 and CDR2 from the germline V gene are MNHNS and SASEGT. The CDR3 DNA sequence: TGTGCCAGCAGTCCCCTTCAACGGCCGACTGAAGCTTTCTTT. Translation: CASSPLQRPTEAFF.

In regard to this clonotype: Given a much more abundant clone one base away, this may be a read error. The rearrangement uses TRBV6-1 and TRBJ1-5; no clear D gene. The CDR3 loop spans 13 amino acids. CDR1 and CDR2 from the germline V gene are MNHNS and SASEGT. The CDR3 DNA is TGTCCCAGCTCGTGGTCGAGCAATCAGCCCCAGCATTTT. Its translation: CPSSWSSNQPQHF.

Points on this clonotype: The junction does not match germline at one end; this may be a read error. The J gene is TRBJ2-7, the V gene TRBV28; D gene ambiguous. This CDR3 has 14 amino acids. Germline assignment: CDR1 MDHEN and CDR2 SYDVKM. The CDR3 DNA reads as TGTGCCAGCAGTTCCCCGTTAGTCGGGCCACTAATTAGGTTC. Residues: CASSSPLVGPLIRF.

This clonotype came up many times. The chain links TRBV28 to TRBJ1-1; 7 nucleotides match TRBD1. Germline V gene data show CDR1 as MDHEN and CDR2 as SYDVKM. The CDR3 consists of 17 residues. V lost 4 bases and J lost 1; bases outside the gene matches: 12. The CDR3 bases are TGTGCCAGCAGTTCCAGGACAGGTGTAGGTGGGAACACTGAAGCTTTCTTT. Amino acid sequence: CASSSRTGVGGNTEAFF.

This clonotype has just a few counts. The J gene is TRBJ1-1, the V gene TRBV11-2, with a possible D match to TRBD1 (6 bases). Germline V gives CDR1 SGHAT, CDR2 FQNNGV. The V end was cut by 3 bases, the J end by 11 bases, with 19 bases between. The CDR3 is 14 amino acids. This chain's CDR3 is CASSFTGTPEGAFF. DNA of the CDR3: TGTGCCAGCAGCTTTACCGGGACACCAGAAGGGGCTTTCTTT.

V usage is TRBV11-2 and J usage is TRBJ2-5; 9 bases match TRBD1. The CDR3 sequence is 17 residues long. Germline CDR1 and CDR2: SGHAT and FQNNGV. The V and J ends lost 1 base and 6 bases, in that order; junction bases with no gene match: 12. The CDR3 coding sequence is TGTGCCAGCAGCTTAGTACGTGGGACAGGGTCGGGGAAGACCCAGTACTTC. Translating gives CASSLVRGTGSGKTQYF.

DNA of the CDR3: TGTGCCAGCAGCCAAGCCGCTAGCGGGAGAGGTGAGCAGTTCTTC. Amino acids: CASSQAASGRGEQFF. The genes are TRBV28 and TRBJ2-1; 10 bases map to TRBD2. The ends lost 6 bases at V and 9 bases at J; junction bases unmatched: 11. The CDR3 runs 15 residues. The V gene's germline CDR1 is MDHEN and CDR2 SYDVKM.

This clonotype came up many times. J is TRBJ1-5 and V is TRBV27, with TRBD1 as a possible D gene (6 bases). V was shortened by 5 bases and J by 7 bases, with 18 bases between the two germline ends. The CDR3 totals 15 residues. Germline CDR1 reads MNHEY; CDR2 reads SMNVEV (reference sequence). The CDR3: CASSKQPDRIQPQHF. The CDR3 DNA follows: TGTGCCAGCAGTAAGCAGCCTGACAGGATCCAGCCCCAGCATTTT.

This clonotype has a count of ten or more. This chain joins TRBV12-3 or TRBV12-4 and TRBJ2-2, with D tentatively TRBD2 (6 bases). The CDR3 spans 14 residues. V was shortened by 7 bases and J by 5 bases, with 14 bases between the two germline ends. CDR3 region: CASNPRGSTGELFF. The CDR3, as DNA: TGTGCCAGCAACCCACGGGGGTCAACCGGGGAGCTGTTTTTT.

The CDR3 DNA reads as TGCAGTGCGAGCAAGTGGGACAGATCTTCTGGGGCCAACGTCCTGACTTTC. As protein: CSASKWDRSSGANVLTF. The chain joins TRBV20-1 to TRBJ2-6, with 7 positions matching TRBD1. The junction had 12 bases not matched to a gene; V was cut back by 6 bases and J by 1 base. The germline V gene encodes CDR1 DFQATT and CDR2 SNEGSKA (reference sequence). The CDR3 runs to 17 residues.

V gene TRBV29-1 combines with J gene TRBJ2-1; TRBD2 matches at 9 bases. The V gene end was trimmed by 5 bases and the J gene end by 2 bases; junction bases not matched to a gene: 7. The CDR3 consists of 15 residues. The germline gives CDR1 SQVTM, CDR2 ANQGSEA. The CDR3: CSVPRAGGAYNEQFF. CDR3 nucleotide sequence: TGCAGCGTTCCCCGAGCGGGAGGAGCCTACAATGAGCAGTTCTTC.

This clonotype was detected many times. This sequence joins TRBV27 and TRBJ1-1, with a weak D call TRBD1 (6 bases). V was shortened by 2 bases and J by 1 base, with 11 bases between the two germline ends. This CDR3 contains 15 residues. Germline-derived CDR1 and CDR2 are MNHEY and SMNVEV (reference sequence). The CDR3 DNA sequence: TGTGCCAGCAGTTTAAGGGGGGCGTGGAACACTGAAGCTTTCTTT. Its protein is CASSLRGAWNTEAFF.

V is TRBV28 and J is TRBJ1-2; no firm D call. V was pared by 6 bases and J by 5 bases, with 19 bases between. Germline V CDR1 and CDR2: MDHEN, SYDVKM. The CDR3 loop spans 15 amino acids. The CDR3 nucleotides are TGTGCCAGCAGGAACAGACCAAGAGACCATTATGGCTACACCTTC. This encodes CASRNRPRDHYGYTF.

The CDR3 sequence: CAISRGLAGGGGTGELFF. CDR3 bases: TGTGCCATCAGCCGGGGACTAGCGGGAGGCGGTGGCACCGGGGAGCTGTTTTTT. This rearrangement joins TRBV10-3 to TRBJ2-2, with 15 bases fitting TRBD2. There are 18 residues in the CDR3. V gave up 6 bases and J gave up 4 bases; unmatched junction bases: 9. Germline V gene data show CDR1 as ENHRY and CDR2 as SYGVKD.

Many counts were recorded for this clonotype. V usage is TRBV28 and J usage is TRBJ2-2; D is unclear. The CDR3 is 16 residues long. Trimming shortened V by 1 base and J by 6 bases, and 15 bases separated the two germline ends. From germline, CDR1 is MDHEN and CDR2 SYDVKM. The CDR3 coding sequence is TGTGCCAGCAGTTTATATTACAGCAAAGGATCCGGGGAGCTGTTTTTT. Amino acids: CASSLYYSKGSGELFF.